The entry that follows covers one T cell receptor (beta chain) sequence. What it recognizes is unknown. These data originate in a study of CD8+ T cells in alopecia areata. CDR1 is ENHRY and CDR2 is SYGVKD in the germline V gene. With V trimmed by 3 bases and J by 1 base, 4 bases remained unmatched. CDR3 length equals 16 residues. Study-wide results and limits: Sequencing of scalp samples also includes resident alphabeta T cells from normal skin. Whereas mice showed it more clearly, TCR sharing across patients was murkier, possibly because of HLA.

After isolation, RNA underwent reverse transcription to generate cDNA as the sequencing template. Repertoires were generated with immunoSEQ multiplex PCR, while TCRdb's copy carries only in-frame clones and drops some. The sample records some 100,000 clones, approximately 58% being singletons. Starting from PBMCs, sorting isolated CD4+ and CD8+ T cells. Input material: CD4+ T cells sorted from blood. This sequence joins TRBV10-3 and TRBJ2-5; 11 positions match TRBD1. The source of this sequence is a human donor in good health. The CDR3 coding sequence is TGTGCCATCAGTGATTGGGACAGGGGGGTCCAAGAGACCCAGTACTTC. Protein: CAISDWDRGVQETQYF.